This TCR beta chain originates from a study of blood T cell repertoires in COVID-19 (dated by TCRdb to 2020 to 2022). Study-wide context: Collaborator samples came from the United States, Italy and Spain and covered acute and convalescent phases of COVID-19. The material from the prospective study consisted of cDNA or gDNA derived from T cells, B-cell-depleted T cells, or PBMCs. Subjects who had been exposed to COVID-19, were actively infected with it, or had recovered from it provided the deeply sampled blood TCRbeta repertoires that made up the dataset. The repertoires were made available in a free public database intended to serve as a resource for research on the immune response to SARS-CoV-2. The samples were drawn from two sources: the first 160 participants of the ongoing ImmuneRACE study, and over 1,000 subjects contributed by 6 global collaborators. Sample metadata almost always included a de-identified subject ID, COVID-19 status, age in years and sex. HLA class I and class II types, where available, came from metadata supplied by the sample provider rather than from assay-based typing.

General findings and caveats noted by the study authors: Clinical and demographic metadata were provided uncurated, with the amount varying by source and participant.

The germline V gene yields SGHDN for CDR1 and FVKESK for CDR2. The V and J ends are trimmed by 3 bases and 7 bases, leaving 13 bases between them. Taken from cysteine to phenylalanine, the CDR3 has 14 residues. CDR3 DNA only is kept here, 42 bases in frame from base 1. TCRbeta CDR3 regions were amplified from genomic DNA using the immunoSEQ Assay, a bias-controlled multiplex PCR. Turning to the authors' computational methods: The number of nucleated cells in each sample was estimated by amplification of reference gene primers within the assay. Sequence reads were collapsed and filtered to measure the absolute abundance of every unique TCRbeta CDR3 rearrangement. For each sample, productive Simpson clonality was calculated as the square root of Simpson's diversity index over productive rearrangements. TCRdb took over this immuneACCESS table, retaining in-frame rearrangements with V and J assigned. Such tables are incomplete; in checked studies, under half of the missing clones stem from an unresolved V gene, and the remainder is unexplained. D and trimming were read from the DNA, whereas the V and J calls and clone size are those reported in that table. The sample table holds about 150,000 clones, of which around 84% were seen once. 7.3% of the sample lies in the top ten.

This clone was found many times. What this receptor recognizes is not known. No base quality information exists; no much larger clone differs at one position. In the prospective study, participants were about 18 to 100 years old, resided in about two dozen geographic areas of the United States, and were enrolled through a virtual design. In the prospective study, cohorts were assigned on the basis of participant-reported clinical history obtained from a screening survey and a study questionnaire. Recovered participants in ImmuneRACE Cohort 3 were defined as having two consecutive negative NP/OP PCR tests, clearance from a healthcare professional, or resolution of symptoms. In the prospective study, mobile phlebotomists collected whole blood, serum and a nasopharyngeal or oropharyngeal swab from each participant. Prospective study participants could optionally give additional blood draws and questionnaires over an approximately two-month period. Prospective study blood samples were shipped either frozen or at room temperature before DNA extraction.

The V and J segments used are TRBV14 and TRBJ2-1; 6 matching bases give a weak D call of TRBD1. The sample consisted of PBMCs or T cells enriched from blood (not recorded which). The TCR was taken from a man in his fifties who had recovered from COVID-19. The CDR3 region has the sequence CASSHDQGRNEQFF. Here is the DNA: TGTGCCAGCAGCCATGATCAGGGGCGGAATGAGCAGTTCTTC.